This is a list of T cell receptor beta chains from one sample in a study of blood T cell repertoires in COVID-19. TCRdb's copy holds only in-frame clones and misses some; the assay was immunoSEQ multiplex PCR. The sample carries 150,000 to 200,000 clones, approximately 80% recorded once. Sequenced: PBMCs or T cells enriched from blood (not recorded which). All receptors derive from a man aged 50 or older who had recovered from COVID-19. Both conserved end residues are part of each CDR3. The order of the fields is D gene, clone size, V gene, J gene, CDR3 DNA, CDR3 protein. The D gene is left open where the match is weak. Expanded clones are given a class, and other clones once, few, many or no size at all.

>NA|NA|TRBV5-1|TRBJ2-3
TGCGCCAGCAGCCCTGGGGCAGATAGCACAGATACGCAGTATTTT
CASSPGADSTDTQYF
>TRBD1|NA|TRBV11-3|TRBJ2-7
TGTGCCAGCAGCCCGGGACAGGGGAATGCCGAGCAGTACTTC
CASSPGQGNAEQYF
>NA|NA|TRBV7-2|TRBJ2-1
TGTGCCAGCAGCTTAGAAAGTGGGGGGGCATACAATGAGCAGTTCTTC
CASSLESGGAYNEQFF
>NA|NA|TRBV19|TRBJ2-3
TGTGCCAGTAGTATAGGTAGACAGATATCTAGCACAGATACGCAGTATTTT
CASSIGRQISSTDTQYF
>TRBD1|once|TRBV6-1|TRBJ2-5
TGTGCCAGCAGTGAAGGACAGGGGAGGGAGACCCAGTACTTC
CASSEGQGRETQYF
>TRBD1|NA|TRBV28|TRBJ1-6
TGTGCCAGCAGCGCTGCGACAGGGGTCGGATCACCCCTCCACTTT
CASSAATGVGSPLHF
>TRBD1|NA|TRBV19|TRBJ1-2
TGTGCCAGTATCCGGACGACAGGGACCTATGGCTACACCTTC
CASIRTTGTYGYTF
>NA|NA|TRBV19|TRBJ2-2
TGTGCCAGTCGTCTAGCAGGGAACACCGGGGAGCTGTTTTTT
CASRLAGNTGELFF
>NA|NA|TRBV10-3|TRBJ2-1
TGTGCCATAAAACAGGAAAATGAGCAGTTCTTC
CAIKQENEQFF
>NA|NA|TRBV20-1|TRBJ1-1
TGCAGTGCTTTCAGGGCCACTGAAGCTTTCTTT
CSAFRATEAFF